This note documents a single TCR beta chain sequence. In the original workflow: Quantification of nucleated cells was approximated via reference gene primer amplification. TCRdb's table, derived via immunoSEQ multiplex PCR, lists solely in-frame clones and lacks some. V and J calls and clone size are as listed in that table; D and trimming were resolved from the DNA. The repertoire holds fewer than 350,000 clones, with 70% to 90% as singletons. This entry comes from a study of blood T cell repertoires in COVID-19. Turning to the study itself: The United States, Italy and Spain provided the acute and convalescent COVID-19 samples. Sample material is recorded as cDNA or gDNA derived from T cells, B-cell-depleted T cells, or PBMCs.

Per germline, CDR1 MGHDK and CDR2 SYGVNS. The CDR3 is 16 amino acids. The J segment lost 4 bases and the V segment lost 1 base, leaving 7 bases of the junction unmatched. This receptor was identified in a young man with active or convalescent COVID-19. The sequencing input was peripheral blood. The gene calls are TRBV25-1 and TRBJ2-1; 7 bases match TRBD1. The CDR3 protein is CASSEFAGGVYNEQFF. The CDR3 nucleotides read TGTGCCAGCAGTGAATTTGCAGGGGGAGTATACAATGAGCAGTTCTTC.